This T cell receptor (beta chain) was identified in a study of blood T cell repertoires in COVID-19. Overall study context: Some COVID-19 samples were acute and others convalescent; all came from the United States, Italy and Spain. Sources were T cells, B-cell-depleted T cells, or PBMCs; the material itself was cDNA or gDNA.

Original analysis: Reference gene primer amplification yielded estimated nucleated cell counts. Clones were read by immunoSEQ multiplex PCR, and TCRdb kept only the in-frame ones, dropping some. V, J and clone size derive from that table, while D and trimming were established from the DNA sequence. The sample has approximately 94,000 clones, 70% to 90% seen once; the top ten hold 8.1%. The germline V and J ends were trimmed by 6 bases and 0 bases, with 17 bases remaining between them. The germline CDR1 and CDR2 sequences are SEHNR and FQNEAQ (reference sequence). CDR3 length equals 16 residues. The chain carries TRBV7-9 and TRBJ1-2; the D gene is possibly TRBD1 (6 bases). This clonotype originated in a woman aged 70 to 79 with acute or convalescent COVID-19. Material for sequencing was peripheral blood. The CDR3 nucleotides read TGTGCCAGCAGTTACAATGACCGGACAGCTAACTATGGCTACACCTTC. This gives the protein CASSYNDRTANYGYTF.